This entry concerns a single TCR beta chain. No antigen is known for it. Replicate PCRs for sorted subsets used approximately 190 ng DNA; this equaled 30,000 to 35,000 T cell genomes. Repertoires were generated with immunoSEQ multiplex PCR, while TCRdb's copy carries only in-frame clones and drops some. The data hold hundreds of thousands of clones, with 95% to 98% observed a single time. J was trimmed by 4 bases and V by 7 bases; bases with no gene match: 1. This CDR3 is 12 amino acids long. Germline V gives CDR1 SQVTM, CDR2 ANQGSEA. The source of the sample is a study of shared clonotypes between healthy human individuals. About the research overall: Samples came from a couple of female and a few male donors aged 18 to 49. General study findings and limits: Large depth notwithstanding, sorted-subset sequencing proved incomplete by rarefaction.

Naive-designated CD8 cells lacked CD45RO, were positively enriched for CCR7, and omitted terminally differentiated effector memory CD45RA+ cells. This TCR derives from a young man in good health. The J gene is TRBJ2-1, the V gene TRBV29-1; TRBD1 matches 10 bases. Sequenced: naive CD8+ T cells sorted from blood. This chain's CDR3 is CSGGQGYNEQFF. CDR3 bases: TGCAGCGGGGGACAGGGGTACAATGAGCAGTTCTTC.